Presented here are 31 T cell receptor beta chains from one specimen sequenced in a study of regulatory and conventional T cells in RAG deficiency. Genomic DNA came from blood regulatory T cells gated CD4+ CD25-high CD127-low. Repertoires were generated with immunoSEQ multiplex PCR, while TCRdb's copy carries only in-frame clones and drops some. The sample has roughly 20,000 clones, about nine tenths seen once. This sample was shared with a second study, whose subject was regulatory T cells. That paper adds: The PCR used 52 TRBV and 13 TRBJ primers.

The material sequenced was Tregs sorted from blood. The origin of the receptors is a human donor in good health.

The V call is TRBV6-5, the J call TRBJ1-5; 7 bases are a match to TRBD1. The V gene end was trimmed by 0 bases and the J gene end by 6 bases; junction bases not matched to a gene: 5. This CDR3 region has 15 residues. Germline V lookup: CDR1 MNHEY, CDR2 SVGAGI. This chain's CDR3 is CASSYSRTGSQPQHF. In nucleotides, the CDR3 is TGTGCCAGCAGTTACTCCCGGACAGGCTCTCAGCCCCAGCATTTT.

V and J are TRBV19 and TRBJ2-7, with TRBD1 as a possible D gene (6 bases). V was cut by 3 bases and J by 7 bases, with 13 bases left in between. The CDR3 extends over 13 amino acids. Looked up from germline, CDR1 is LNHDA and CDR2 is SQIVND (reference sequence). CDR3 DNA: TGTGCCAGTAGTATGGCAGGGGTTGGGGAGCAGTACTTC. It yields the protein CASSMAGVGEQYF.

The genes are TRBV29-1 and TRBJ2-5; either TRBD1 or TRBD2 may fit D (5 bases each). V lost 8 bases and J lost 5, with 18 bases in between. Germline V CDR1 and CDR2: SQVTM, ANQGSEA. The CDR3 contains 13 residues. CDR3 nucleotide sequence: TGCAGCTTCTTTGTGGGACCTGGCGAGACCCAGTACTTC. Protein product: CSFFVGPGETQYF.

V usage is TRBV5-1 and J usage is TRBJ2-3; TRBD2 matches at 11 bases. The V gene's germline CDR1 is SGHRS and CDR2 YFSETQ. After removal of 0 bases from V and 0 bases from J, the junction contained 6 bases not matched to a gene. This CDR3 region has 18 residues. The chain's CDR3 is CASSLVVAGGPSTDTQYF. The CDR3 nucleotides are TGCGCCAGCAGCTTGGTGGTAGCGGGGGGGCCCAGCACAGATACGCAGTATTTT.

The J gene is TRBJ2-1, the V gene TRBV27; maybe TRBD2 (5 bases). This CDR3 has 15 residues. V lost 6 bases and J lost 5, with 17 bases in between. CDR1 and CDR2 from the germline V gene are MNHEY and SMNVEV (reference sequence). CDR3 nucleotides: TGTGCCAGCAGCCCCCAGGCGGAGAGGGACAATGAGCAGTTCTTC. It yields the protein CASSPQAERDNEQFF.

The chain uses TRBV5-1 and TRBJ2-3; D might be TRBD1 or TRBD2, each matching 5 bases. The length of the CDR3 is 14 residues. Trimming pared 0 bases from V and 3 bases from J, leaving 8 bases between. Germline loops: CDR1 SGHRS, CDR2 YFSETQ. The CDR3 spells CASSLGGLTDTQYF. The CDR3 bases are TGCGCCAGCAGCTTGGGGGGGTTGACAGATACGCAGTATTTT.

The V and J genes are TRBV10-2 and TRBJ1-5; weak D call: TRBD1 (6 bases). The CDR3 is 15 amino acids. The ends were cut back, 5 bases at V and 1 base at J, with 12 bases in the middle. The germline CDR1 and CDR2 sequences are WSHSY and SAAADI. The chain's CDR3 is CASSLTGQSNQPQHF. DNA of the CDR3: TGCGCCAGCAGTTTGACCGGACAGAGCAATCAGCCCCAGCATTTT.

The chain has TRBV11-2 and TRBJ2-2; the match to TRBD2 covers 9 bases. The CDR3 runs to 18 residues. V lost 5 bases, J lost 5 bases, and 15 bases stayed unmatched. Per germline, CDR1 SGHAT and CDR2 FQNNGV. CDR3 DNA sequence: TGTGCCAGCAGCCCCCACCCAGATAGCGGGAGATGGACCGGGGAGCTGTTTTTT. This gives the protein CASSPHPDSGRWTGELFF.

The chain couples TRBV10-3 to TRBJ2-3, with D perhaps matching TRBD1 or TRBD2 (5 bases each). Germline V gene lookup returns CDR1 ENHRY and CDR2 SYGVKD. CDR3 length equals 15 residues. V was clipped by 4 bases and J by 4 bases, with 15 bases between them. CDR3 protein: CAISGQGAVADTQYF. The CDR3 DNA reads as TGTGCCATCAGTGGGCAGGGAGCGGTAGCAGATACGCAGTATTTT.

The chain employs TRBV5-1 and TRBJ2-7, with 9 nucleotides matching TRBD2. The junction had 14 bases not matched to a gene; V was cut back by 4 bases and J by 6 bases. The CDR3 extends over 16 amino acids. CDR1 is SGHRS and CDR2 is YFSETQ in the germline V gene. CDR3 sequence reads: CASSAGSGLAMVEQYF. CDR3 nucleotide sequence: TGCGCCAGCAGCGCGGGGTCGGGACTAGCAATGGTCGAGCAGTACTTC.

The chain employs TRBV19 and TRBJ1-2; TRBD1 might be the D (5 bases). Trimming shortened V by 4 bases and J by 1 base, and 13 bases separated the two germline ends. Germline assignment: CDR1 LNHDA and CDR2 SQIVND (reference sequence). There are 15 residues in the CDR3. The CDR3 here is CASSTRQSNNYGYTF. CDR3 in DNA: TGTGCCAGTAGTACCAGACAGTCCAATAACTATGGCTACACCTTC. The full variable domain, rest sourced from reference TRBV19 and TRBJ1-2, is DGGITQSPKYLFRKEGQNVTLSCEQNLNHDAMYWYRQDPGQGLRLIYYSQIVNDFQKGDIAEGYSVSREKKESFPLTVTSAQKNPTAFYLCASSTRQSNNYGYTFGSGTRLTVV.

This CDR3 is CASSLIGQRFTEAFF. The CDR3 nucleotides read TGTGCCAGCAGCTTGATCGGACAGAGATTCACTGAAGCTTTCTTT. The chain employs TRBV5-4 and TRBJ1-1; a possible D gene is TRBD1 (6 bases). This CDR3 has 15 amino acids. Between the trimmed V and J ends, which lost 1 base and 4 bases, there was a span of 14 bases. Germline loops: CDR1 SGHNT, CDR2 YYREEE (reference sequence).

The chain recombines TRBV5-1 with TRBJ1-2; D unresolved. V was trimmed by 0 bases and J by 8 bases, leaving 14 bases between them. CDR3 length: 14 residues. Germline loops: CDR1 SGHRS, CDR2 YFSETQ. CDR3 in DNA: TGCGCCAGCAGCTTGGGGCGCACTTCTAGGGGCTACACCTTC. Translation gives CASSLGRTSRGYTF.

The chain's CDR3 is CASSLVLAGLSTGELFF. The CDR3 DNA sequence: TGTGCCAGCAGCCTAGTCCTAGCGGGGCTTAGCACCGGGGAGCTGTTTTTT. V and J are TRBV7-9 and TRBJ2-2, with 9 positions matching TRBD2. Germline loops: CDR1 SEHNR, CDR2 FQNEAQ (reference sequence). CDR3 size: 17 residues. Germline trimming cut 5 bases from V and 4 bases from J; bases unmatched to any gene: 11.

The chain links TRBV2 to TRBJ2-3; D may be TRBD1 (5 bases). V was trimmed by 6 bases and J by 2 bases, leaving 12 bases between them. Germline lookup yields CDR1 SNHLY and CDR2 FYNNEI. This CDR3 contains 14 residues. The CDR3 bases are TGTGCCAGCAGATTGGACGGACACACAGATACGCAGTATTTT. It encodes CASRLDGHTDTQYF.

The chain has TRBV9 and TRBJ2-7; D not resolved. V gave up 6 bases and J gave up 8 bases, with 12 bases separating them. Germline assignment: CDR1 SGDLS and CDR2 YYNGEE. The CDR3 extends over 11 amino acids. This CDR3 is CASIGRGKQYF. CDR3 sequence (DNA): TGTGCCAGCATTGGCCGAGGTAAGCAGTACTTC.

V is TRBV6-5 and J is TRBJ1-2; the match to TRBD1 covers 7 bases. The trim removed 2 bases at V and 4 bases at J, leaving 4 bases unmatched. From germline, CDR1 is MNHEY and CDR2 SVGAGI. The CDR3 length is 14 residues. Written as DNA, the CDR3 is TGTGCCAGCAGTTACACGACAGGGACCTATGGCTACACCTTC. The encoded protein is CASSYTTGTYGYTF.

The chain combines TRBV5-1 with TRBJ1-2; D gene ambiguous. V was cut by 0 bases and J by 8 bases, with 14 bases left in between. CDR3 size: 14 residues. Germline V CDR1 and CDR2: SGHRS, YFSETQ. The CDR3 sequence: CASSLAGDQGGYTF. The CDR3, as DNA: TGCGCCAGCAGCTTGGCCGGTGACCAAGGGGGCTACACCTTC.

The chain combines TRBV7-9 with TRBJ2-1; D not resolved. The V gene lost 1 base and the J gene lost 7 bases, with 8 bases spanning the gap. Germline CDR1 is SEHNR and CDR2 is FQNEAQ (reference sequence). The CDR3 spans 13 residues. The CDR3 coding sequence is TGTGCCAGCAGCTTAGACTTGGGGAATGAGCAGTTCTTC. Its protein product is CASSLDLGNEQFF.

V usage is TRBV11-2 and J usage is TRBJ1-5, with 7 bases lining up with TRBD1. Germline V gene sequence: CDR1 SGHAT, CDR2 FQNNGV. This CDR3 is 17 amino acids long. V shed 1 base and J 5 bases; nucleotides not matched to a gene: 11. The CDR3 sequence: CASSLVSPRTGDQPQHF. In DNA form, the CDR3 reads TGTGCCAGCAGCTTAGTGAGCCCACGGACAGGCGATCAGCCCCAGCATTTT.

The V and J genes are TRBV9 and TRBJ1-6; D is undetermined. Trimming removed 0 bases at V and 5 bases at J, with 6 bases between. Germline V lookup: CDR1 SGDLS, CDR2 YYNGEE. The length of the CDR3 is 14 residues. CDR3 bases: TGTGCCAGCAGCGTAGGGGTTGATAATTCACCCCTCCACTTT. Its translation: CASSVGVDNSPLHF.

The chain is built from TRBV4-1 and TRBJ2-7; 9 bases align to TRBD2. J gave up 3 bases and V 0 bases, and 6 bases lay outside the gene matches. Germline lookup yields CDR1 MGHRA and CDR2 YSYEKL. The CDR3 is 16 residues long. CDR3: CASSQETRGGNYEQYF. The CDR3 bases are TGCGCCAGCAGCCAAGAAACGCGGGGGGGGAACTACGAGCAGTACTTC.

This clone was picked up one time. The V and J genes are TRBV28 and TRBJ1-1; perhaps TRBD1 as D (6 bases). Deletions cut 3 bases from V and 3 bases from J, with 17 bases between. CDR3 length: 16 residues. Germline V CDR1 and CDR2: MDHEN, SYDVKM. The CDR3 loop reads CASSFTGRVGDTEAFF. The CDR3 region has the DNA TGTGCCAGCAGTTTTACAGGGAGGGTTGGGGACACTGAAGCTTTCTTT.

This chain connects TRBV6-5 to TRBJ2-3; maybe TRBD2 (6 bases). This CDR3 is 15 amino acids long. With 3 bases removed from V and 3 bases from J, the gap between germline ends came to 13 bases. Germline V gene sequence: CDR1 MNHEY, CDR2 SVGAGI. The CDR3 here is CASSYRGWVTDTQYF. CDR3 sequence (DNA): TGTGCCAGCAGTTATCGGGGGTGGGTTACAGATACGCAGTATTTT.

In this sample, this clone turned up once. CDR3 protein: CASTYGGTSGYEQYF. Here the CDR3 DNA reads TGTGCCAGCACCTACGGAGGGACTAGCGGCTACGAGCAGTACTTC. This chain uses TRBV6-6 with TRBJ2-5; 11 bases fit TRBD2. Near its end, the DNA agrees better with TRBJ2-7, so the J call may be wrong. The CDR3 totals 15 residues. Germline loops: CDR1 MNHNY, CDR2 SVGAGI (reference sequence).

The chain carries TRBV18 and TRBJ1-3; D remains ambiguous. Germline CDR1 KGHSH, CDR2 LQKENI. V was cut by 3 bases and J by 0 bases, with 9 bases left in between. The CDR3 spans 15 residues. The CDR3 protein is CASSPSRSSGNTIYF. The CDR3 DNA follows: TGTGCCAGCTCACCGTCCCGCAGCTCTGGAAACACCATATATTTT.

The chain combines TRBV28 with TRBJ2-5, with TRBD1 identical over 7 bases. The CDR3 has 15 residues. The germline V gene encodes CDR1 MDHEN and CDR2 SYDVKM. With 6 bases clipped from V and 4 bases from J, the junction kept 11 bases outside the gene matches. The CDR3 spells CASRGQDRLGETQYF. Here the CDR3 DNA reads TGTGCCAGCAGAGGACAGGACCGGTTGGGAGAGACCCAGTACTTC.

The CDR3 bases are TGTGCCACCAGCAGAGATCGGGGGGAAGCTCTGAACACTGAAGCTTTCTTT. Translating gives CATSRDRGEALNTEAFF. The V call is TRBV15, the J call TRBJ1-1, with D possibly TRBD1 on 5 matching bases. V shed 0 bases and J shed 0 bases, with 14 bases lying between them. CDR3 size: 17 residues. CDR1 is LNHNV, CDR2 YYDKDF, per germline (reference sequence). Full variable domain (missing parts from reference TRBV15 and TRBJ1-1): DAMVIQNPRYQVTQFGKPVTLSCSQTLNHNVMYWYQQKSSQAPKLLFHYYDKDFNNEADTPDNFQSRRPNTSFCFLDIRSPGLGDTAMYLCATSRDRGEALNTEAFFGQGTRLTVV.

The rearrangement links TRBV9 to TRBJ1-2; D unresolved. This CDR3 is built from 20 residues. Trimming removed 1 base from V and 2 bases from J, with 27 bases in between. The V gene's germline CDR1 is SGDLS and CDR2 YYNGEE. Here the CDR3 DNA reads TGTGCCAGCAGCGTAAATTCTGTAGGGCGGGAAGCTTTCCCGAACTATGGCTACACCTTC. It codes for CASSVNSVGREAFPNYGYTF.

This sequence joins TRBV19 and TRBJ2-1; 10 positions match TRBD2. Germline values: CDR1 LNHDA, CDR2 SQIVND (reference sequence). Unmatched junction bases numbered 8, after V lost 6 bases and J lost 9 bases. The length of the CDR3 is 14 residues. CDR3 in DNA: TGTGCCAGTAGAAGCGGGAGGGCCGCGGGTGAGCAGTTCTTC. This codes for CASRSGRAAGEQFF.

This clone appeared a single time. This chain links TRBV18 with TRBJ1-1, with D unclear. The V and J ends lost 4 bases and 2 bases respectively, with 14 bases between them. The CDR3 sequence is 15 residues long. Germline-derived CDR1 and CDR2 are KGHSH and LQKENI. The CDR3 loop is CASSRERRINTEAFF. CDR3 DNA: TGTGCCAGCTCACGAGAGCGCCGGATAAACACTGAAGCTTTCTTT.